The 21 T cell receptor beta chains below come from one sample, sequenced in a study of monozygotic twins with cystic fibrosis. Generated by immunoSEQ multiplex PCR, the TCRdb table keeps only in-frame clones and is missing some. Of 20,000 to 25,000 clones listed, 97% were seen once; the top ten hold 0.12% to 0.15%. Specimen: blood. These receptors came from a girl aged 10-17 years with cystic fibrosis.

The chain links TRBV5-1 to TRBJ1-3, with TRBD1 as a possible D gene (6 bases). Germline V gene data show CDR1 as SGHRS and CDR2 as YFSETQ. V gave up 0 bases and J gave up 2 bases, with 15 bases separating them. This CDR3 has 17 residues. The CDR3 bases are TGCGCCAGCAGCTTGGAGCCCCCAGGGGTCACTGGAAACACCATATATTTT. Protein: CASSLEPPGVTGNTIYF.

This chain joins TRBV2 and TRBJ1-5; D possibly corresponds to TRBD1 (5 bases). The V gene's germline CDR1 is SNHLY and CDR2 FYNNEI. CDR3 length equals 16 residues. Trimming took 8 bases from V and 7 from J, leaving 24 bases between them. CDR3 DNA: TGTGCCAGCCATCATCAGGGTCAAGGTACTTGGCAGCCCCAGCATTTT. It codes for CASHHQGQGTWQPQHF.

The rearrangement links TRBV5-1 to TRBJ1-3; D ambiguous. Germline V gene data show CDR1 as SGHRS and CDR2 as YFSETQ. The V end lost 4 bases, the J end lost 3 bases, and 8 bases lay between the germline ends. CDR3 length: 13 residues. Here the CDR3 DNA reads TGCGCCAGCAGCCAAACGGGTGGAAACACCATATATTTT. It yields the protein CASSQTGGNTIYF.

CDR3 nucleotides: TGTGCCAGCACCCTCATCTCAGGGCACGAGCAGTACTTC. Amino acids: CASTLISGHEQYF. The chain links TRBV7-9 to TRBJ2-7, with TRBD1 as a possible D gene (5 bases). The CDR3 has 13 amino acids. Germline CDR1 reads SEHNR; CDR2 reads FQNEAQ (reference sequence). Trimming took off 7 bases at V and 5 bases at J, with 15 bases between the two ends.

The V gene is TRBV4-1, the J gene TRBJ1-1; the match to TRBD1 covers 9 bases. This CDR3 region has 20 residues. After removal of 1 base from V and 0 bases from J, the junction contained 15 bases not matched to a gene. CDR1 and CDR2 (germline): MGHRA, YSYEKL. CDR3 DNA: TGCGCCAGCAGCCAAGGTACAGGGGGCAAGTTCGACGGATTGAACACTGAAGCTTTCTTT. Its translation is CASSQGTGGKFDGLNTEAFF.

The chain combines TRBV4-1 with TRBJ2-1, with 7 bases that match TRBD2. The CDR3 is 17 residues long. Per the germline V gene, CDR1 is MGHRA and CDR2 is YSYEKL. V shed 2 bases and J 6 bases; nucleotides not matched to a gene: 13. The DNA for the CDR3 is TGCGCCAGCAGCCAAACACCCCCTCTAGCGGCCTTCAATGAGCAGTTCTTC. This sequence encodes CASSQTPPLAAFNEQFF.

The rearrangement links TRBV9 to TRBJ2-3; 7 nucleotides align to TRBD2. This CDR3 has 17 residues. Trimming cost V 0 bases and J 2 bases; bases outside gene matches: 9. In germline, CDR1 is SGDLS, CDR2 YYNGEE. The CDR3 here is CASSVGLARSYTDTQYF. Here the CDR3 DNA reads TGTGCCAGCAGCGTAGGACTAGCTCGGTCGTACACAGATACGCAGTATTTT.

This clone was observed a handful of times. The V gene is TRBV29-1, the J gene TRBJ1-2; D possibly corresponds to TRBD1 (6 bases). Trimming shortened V by 7 bases and J by 7 bases, and 13 bases separated the two germline ends. This CDR3 has 11 residues. Per the germline V gene, CDR1 is SQVTM and CDR2 is ANQGSEA. CDR3 in amino acids: CSAETGAGYTF. In DNA form, the CDR3 reads TGCAGCGCCGAGACAGGAGCTGGCTACACCTTC.

The rearrangement joins TRBV5-1 to TRBJ2-5, with unresolved D. V lost 4 bases, J lost 0 bases, and 7 bases lay in between. Germline loops: CDR1 SGHRS, CDR2 YFSETQ. This CDR3 spans 13 amino acids. The CDR3, as DNA: TGCGCCAGCAGCCAAGGGTACCAAGAGACCCAGTACTTC. Translated, it gives CASSQGYQETQYF.

The genes are TRBV11-2 and TRBJ2-1; TRBD2 agrees at 10 bases. This CDR3 is 15 amino acids long. With V trimmed by 5 bases and J by 5 bases, 6 bases remained unmatched. Germline CDR1 and CDR2: SGHAT and FQNNGV. CDR3 coding DNA: TGTGCCAGCAGCCCAACTAGCGGGACGGACAATGAGCAGTTCTTC. It specifies CASSPTSGTDNEQFF.

In this sample, this clone turned up once. V gene TRBV7-2 combines with J gene TRBJ1-2; 10 positions agree with TRBD1. Germline-derived CDR1 and CDR2 are SGHTA and FQGNSA. The CDR3 covers 15 residues. V shed 3 bases and J 2 bases; nucleotides not matched to a gene: 3. The CDR3 spells CASSFPGQGNYGYTF. The CDR3 DNA is TGTGCCAGCAGCTTCCCGGGACAGGGGAACTATGGCTACACCTTC.

This chain connects TRBV7-9 to TRBJ1-2; 9 bases align to TRBD1. Per germline, CDR1 SEHNR and CDR2 FQNEAQ (reference sequence). J was trimmed by 4 bases and V by 5 bases; bases with no gene match: 8. The CDR3 length is 15 residues. The CDR3 nucleotides read TGTGCCAGCAGCCTACAGGGGGCGCTGGGCTATGGCTACACCTTC. This sequence encodes CASSLQGALGYGYTF.

The genes are TRBV6-4 and TRBJ1-5; D is perhaps TRBD1 (6 bases). V was pared by 6 bases and J by 5 bases, with 23 bases between. Germline CDR1 is MRHNA and CDR2 is SNTAGT. The CDR3 has 17 amino acids. The CDR3 sequence is CASRDYGTPPEDQPQHF. CDR3 bases: TGTGCCAGCAGGGATTATGGGACACCCCCCGAGGATCAGCCCCAGCATTTT.

The chain uses TRBV4-3 and TRBJ2-1; TRBD2 matches at 11 bases. V lost 0 bases, J lost 4 bases, and 2 bases stayed unmatched. The CDR3 has 16 amino acids. Per the germline V gene, CDR1 is LGHNA and CDR2 is YSLEER. CDR3 residues: CASSQETSGSYNEQFF. CDR3 nucleotide sequence: TGCGCCAGCAGCCAAGAAACTAGCGGGAGTTACAATGAGCAGTTCTTC.

The V gene is TRBV14, the J gene TRBJ2-1, with 13 bases matching TRBD2. The germline V gene encodes CDR1 SGHDN and CDR2 FVKESK. Trimming removed 6 bases from V and 8 bases from J; junction bases left unmatched: 7. The CDR3 extends over 15 amino acids. DNA of the CDR3: TGTGCCAGCAGGGCCGGGACTAGCGGGATTTATGAGCAGTTCTTC. This translates into CASRAGTSGIYEQFF.

The chain couples TRBV7-2 to TRBJ1-3; D is possibly TRBD1 (5 bases). Germline lookup yields CDR1 SGHTA and CDR2 FQGNSA. V lost 3 bases to trimming and J lost 4 bases, with 16 bases between them. This CDR3 spans 16 amino acids. The CDR3 region is CASSLGVPGAGNTIYF. The DNA for the CDR3 is TGTGCCAGCAGCTTGGGGGTCCCGGGCGCCGGAAACACCATATATTTT.

The gene calls are TRBV19 and TRBJ1-5; a weak D match, TRBD1 (6 bases). The CDR3 consists of 14 residues. V was trimmed by 6 bases and J by 6 bases, leaving 15 bases between them. The germline V gene has CDR1 LNHDA and CDR2 SQIVND (reference sequence). The CDR3 coding sequence is TGTGCCAGTAGGACGGTGGGGGCTACTCAGCCCCAGCATTTT. Its translation: CASRTVGATQPQHF.

CDR3 region: CASSSRGGSMNTEAFF. The CDR3 DNA reads TGTGCCAGCAGCTCTCGCGGGGGCTCCATGAACACTGAAGCTTTCTTT. The chain joins TRBV7-9 to TRBJ1-1, with a tentative D call TRBD1 (6 bases). The germline CDR1 and CDR2 sequences are SEHNR and FQNEAQ (reference sequence). V was pared by 4 bases and J by 0 bases, with 15 bases between. This CDR3 is built from 16 residues.

The chain has TRBV30 and TRBJ1-2; 8 positions match TRBD1. V was clipped by 2 bases and J by 4 bases; unmatched bases: 15. The CDR3 runs to 17 residues. CDR1 and CDR2 from the germline V gene are GTSNPN and SVGIG (reference sequence). The CDR3, as DNA: TGTGCCTGGAGTACCGACAGGGGACGACCCTCTTCCTATGGCTACACCTTC. It is translated as CAWSTDRGRPSSYGYTF.

The genes are TRBV21-1 and TRBJ2-7; the table names TRBD1, a call not compared with the DNA. TRBV21-1 is recorded as a pseudogene. The CDR3 is 16 amino acids. The CDR3 region has the DNA TGTGCCAGCAGCAAAGCGGGGGGACAGGGGCTCGACGAGCAGTACGTC. As protein: CASSKAGGQGLDEQYV.

The chain recombines TRBV2 with TRBJ2-7, with 11 bases matching TRBD1. The CDR3 runs 15 residues. The V gene end was trimmed by 7 bases and the J gene end by 1 base; junction bases not matched to a gene: 6. Germline V gene sequence: CDR1 SNHLY, CDR2 FYNNEI. The CDR3 nucleotides read TGTGCCAGCAATGGACAGGGGGCGATATCCTACGAGCAGTACTTC. This encodes CASNGQGAISYEQYF.